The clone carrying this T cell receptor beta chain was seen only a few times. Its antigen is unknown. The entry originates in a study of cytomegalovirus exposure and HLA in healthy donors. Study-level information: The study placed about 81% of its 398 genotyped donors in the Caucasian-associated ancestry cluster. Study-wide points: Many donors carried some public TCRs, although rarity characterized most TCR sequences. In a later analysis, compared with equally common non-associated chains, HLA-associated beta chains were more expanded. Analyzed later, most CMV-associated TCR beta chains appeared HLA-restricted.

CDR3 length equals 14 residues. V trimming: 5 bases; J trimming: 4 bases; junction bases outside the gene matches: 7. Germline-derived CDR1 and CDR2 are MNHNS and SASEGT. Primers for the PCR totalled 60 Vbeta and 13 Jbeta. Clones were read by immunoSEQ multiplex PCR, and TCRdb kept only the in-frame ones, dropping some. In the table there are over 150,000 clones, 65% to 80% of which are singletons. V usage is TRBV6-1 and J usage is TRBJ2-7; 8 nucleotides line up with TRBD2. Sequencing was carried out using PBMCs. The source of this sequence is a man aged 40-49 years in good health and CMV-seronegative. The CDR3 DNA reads TGTGCCAGCAGTCGTATTAGCGGGGAATACGAGCAGTACTTC. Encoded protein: CASSRISGEYEQYF.